This section outlines one T cell receptor (beta chain) sequence together with its context. Reverse transcribed after extraction, RNA yielded cDNA as the sequencing template. Sequencing used immunoSEQ multiplex PCR; TCRdb keeps in-frame clones, though not all of them. The sample has tens of thousands of clones; 29% are singletons. The sample comes from a study of CD8+ T cells in alopecia areata. Study-wide context: Each day, treated patients took oral tofacitinib twice, at 5 to 10 mg per dose.

The treatment denotes: oral pan-JAK inhibitor, 5-10 mg twice daily. Sampling of alopecia areata patients yielded lesional scalp punch biopsies as well as peripheral blood. CDR1 is SQVTM, CDR2 ANQGSEA, per germline. The ends were cut back, 4 bases at V and 5 bases at J, with 9 bases in the middle. The CDR3 spans 12 residues. V gene TRBV29-1 combines with J gene TRBJ2-1; D gene uncertain. This specimen consisted of CD8+ T cells sorted from blood, obtained at week 4, from a patient treated with tofacitinib. This clonotype was obtained from a human donor with alopecia areata. Here the CDR3 DNA reads TGCAGCGTTGGAAGTTCCGACAATGAGCAGTTCTTC. It is translated as CSVGSSDNEQFF.